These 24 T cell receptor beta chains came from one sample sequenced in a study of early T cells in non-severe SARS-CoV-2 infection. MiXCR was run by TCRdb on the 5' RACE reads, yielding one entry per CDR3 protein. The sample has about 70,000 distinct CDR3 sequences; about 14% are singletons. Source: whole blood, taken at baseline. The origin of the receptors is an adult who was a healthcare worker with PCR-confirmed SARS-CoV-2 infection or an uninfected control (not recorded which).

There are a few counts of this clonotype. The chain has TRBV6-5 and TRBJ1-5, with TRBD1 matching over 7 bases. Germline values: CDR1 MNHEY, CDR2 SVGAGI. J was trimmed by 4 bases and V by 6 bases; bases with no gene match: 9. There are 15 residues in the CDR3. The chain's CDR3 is CASSPTQGFNQPQHF. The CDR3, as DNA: TGTGCCAGCAGCCCGACACAGGGGTTTAATCAGCCCCAGCATTTT.

The CDR3 nucleotides are TGTGCCAGCAGCTTAGCCAATAGCTATGGCTACACCTTC. This translates into CASSLANSYGYTF. J is TRBJ1-2 and V is TRBV5-5, with no clear D. CDR3 size: 13 residues. Germline CDR1 SGHKS, CDR2 YYEKEE (reference sequence). V was trimmed by 2 bases and J by 4 bases, leaving 9 bases between them.

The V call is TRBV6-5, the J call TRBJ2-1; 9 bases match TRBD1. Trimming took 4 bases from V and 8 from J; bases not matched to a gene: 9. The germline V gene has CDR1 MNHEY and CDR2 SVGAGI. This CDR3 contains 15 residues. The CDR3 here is CASSSGDRVGDEQFF. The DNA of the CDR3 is TGTGCCAGCAGTTCCGGGGACAGGGTGGGCGATGAGCAGTTCTTC.

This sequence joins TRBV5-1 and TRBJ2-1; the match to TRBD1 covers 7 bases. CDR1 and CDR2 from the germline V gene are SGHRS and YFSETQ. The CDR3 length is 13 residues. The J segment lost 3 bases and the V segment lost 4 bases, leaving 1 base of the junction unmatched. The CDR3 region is CASSGDSYNEQFF. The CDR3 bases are TGCGCCAGCAGCGGGGACAGCTACAATGAGCAGTTCTTC.

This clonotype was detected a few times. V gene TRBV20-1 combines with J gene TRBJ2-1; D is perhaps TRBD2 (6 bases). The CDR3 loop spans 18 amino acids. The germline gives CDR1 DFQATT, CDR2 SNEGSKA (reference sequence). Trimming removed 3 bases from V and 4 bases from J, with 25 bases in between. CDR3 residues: CSARGRSGEEQIYNEQFF. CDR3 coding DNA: TGCAGTGCTAGGGGGAGGTCTGGGGAGGAACAGATATACAATGAGCAGTTCTTC.

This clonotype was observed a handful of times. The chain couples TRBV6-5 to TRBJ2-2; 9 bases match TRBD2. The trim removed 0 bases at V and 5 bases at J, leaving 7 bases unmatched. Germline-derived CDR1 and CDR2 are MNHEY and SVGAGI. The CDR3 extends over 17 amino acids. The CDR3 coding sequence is TGTGCCAGCAGTTACTCTGCGACTAGCGGATGGACCGGGGAGCTGTTTTTT. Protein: CASSYSATSGWTGELFF.

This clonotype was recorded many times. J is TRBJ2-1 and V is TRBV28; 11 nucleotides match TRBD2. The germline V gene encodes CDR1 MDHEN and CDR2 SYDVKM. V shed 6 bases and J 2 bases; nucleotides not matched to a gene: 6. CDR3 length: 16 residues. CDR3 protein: CASSSPTSGAYNEQFF. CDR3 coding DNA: TGTGCCAGCAGCTCGCCGACTAGCGGGGCCTACAATGAGCAGTTCTTC.

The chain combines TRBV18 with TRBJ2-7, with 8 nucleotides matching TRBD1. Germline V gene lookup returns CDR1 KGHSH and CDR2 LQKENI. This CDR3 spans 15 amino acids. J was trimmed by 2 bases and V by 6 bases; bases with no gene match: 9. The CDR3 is CASSPGQGKPYEQYF. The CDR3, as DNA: TGTGCCAGCTCCCCCGGACAGGGCAAACCCTACGAGCAGTACTTC.

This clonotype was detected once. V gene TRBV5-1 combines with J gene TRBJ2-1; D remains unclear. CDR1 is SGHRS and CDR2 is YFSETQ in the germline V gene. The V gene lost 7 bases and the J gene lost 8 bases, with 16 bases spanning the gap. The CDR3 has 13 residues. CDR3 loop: CASSRGGFDEQFF. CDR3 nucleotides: TGCGCCAGCTCCCGAGGTGGATTCGATGAGCAGTTCTTC.

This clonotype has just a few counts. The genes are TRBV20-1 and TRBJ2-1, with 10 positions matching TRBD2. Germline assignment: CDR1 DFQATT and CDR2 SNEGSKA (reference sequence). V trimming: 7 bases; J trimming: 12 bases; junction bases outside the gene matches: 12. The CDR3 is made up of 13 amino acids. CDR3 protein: CSVLAGVGGGQFF. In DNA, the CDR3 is TGCAGTGTTCTAGCGGGAGTAGGTGGAGGGCAGTTCTTC.

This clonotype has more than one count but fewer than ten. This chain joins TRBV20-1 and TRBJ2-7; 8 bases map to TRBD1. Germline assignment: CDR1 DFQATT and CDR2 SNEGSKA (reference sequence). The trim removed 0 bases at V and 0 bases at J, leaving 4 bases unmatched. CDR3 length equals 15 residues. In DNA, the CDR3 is TGCAGTGCTAGAGATTTAGGGACAGGCTCCTACGAGCAGTACTTC. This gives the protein CSARDLGTGSYEQYF.

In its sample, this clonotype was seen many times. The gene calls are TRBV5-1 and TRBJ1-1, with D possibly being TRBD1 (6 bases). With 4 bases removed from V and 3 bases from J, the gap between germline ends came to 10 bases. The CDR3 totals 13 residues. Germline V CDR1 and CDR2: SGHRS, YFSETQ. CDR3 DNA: TGCGCCAGCAGCGACAACAGGGACACTGAAGCTTTCTTT. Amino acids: CASSDNRDTEAFF.

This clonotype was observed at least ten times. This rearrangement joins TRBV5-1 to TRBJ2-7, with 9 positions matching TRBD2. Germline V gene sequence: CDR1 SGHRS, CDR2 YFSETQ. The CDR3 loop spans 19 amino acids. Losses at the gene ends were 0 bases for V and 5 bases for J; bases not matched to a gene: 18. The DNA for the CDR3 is TGCGCCAGCAGCTTGGTAGGCCCAGGACTAGCGAGCCCAGTGGACGAGCAGTACTTC. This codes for CASSLVGPGLASPVDEQYF.

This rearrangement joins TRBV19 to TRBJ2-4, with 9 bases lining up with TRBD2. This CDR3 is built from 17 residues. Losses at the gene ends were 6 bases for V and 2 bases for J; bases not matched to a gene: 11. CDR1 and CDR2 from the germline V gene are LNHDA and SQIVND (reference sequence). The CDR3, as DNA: TGTGCCAGTAGCTCCTTAGCGGGAGTAACTTCCAAAAACATTCAGTACTTC. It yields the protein CASSSLAGVTSKNIQYF. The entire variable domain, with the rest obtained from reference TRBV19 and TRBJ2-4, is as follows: DGGITQSPKYLFRKEGQNVTLSCEQNLNHDAMYWYRQDPGQGLRLIYYSQIVNDFQKGDIAEGYSVSREKKESFPLTVTSAQKNPTAFYLCASSSLAGVTSKNIQYFGAGTRLSVL.

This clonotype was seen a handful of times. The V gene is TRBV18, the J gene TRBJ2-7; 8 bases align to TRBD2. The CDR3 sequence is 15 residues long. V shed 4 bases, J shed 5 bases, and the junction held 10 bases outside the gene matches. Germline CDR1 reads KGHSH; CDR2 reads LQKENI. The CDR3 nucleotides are TGTGCCAGCTCACAAAACTTAGCGGGAACGGACGAGCAGTACTTC. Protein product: CASSQNLAGTDEQYF.

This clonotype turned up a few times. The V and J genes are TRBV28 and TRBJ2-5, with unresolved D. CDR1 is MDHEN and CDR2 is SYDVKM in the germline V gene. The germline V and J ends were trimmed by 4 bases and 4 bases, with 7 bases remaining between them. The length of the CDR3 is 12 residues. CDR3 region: CASSSVGETQYF. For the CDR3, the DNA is TGTGCCAGCAGTTCAGTTGGAGAGACCCAGTACTTC. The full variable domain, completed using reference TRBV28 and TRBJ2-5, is DVKVTQSSRYLVKRTGEKVFLECVQDMDHENMFWYRQDPGLGLRLIYFSYDVKMKEKGDIPEGYSVSREKKERFSLILESASTNQTSMYLCASSSVGETQYFGPGTRLLVL.

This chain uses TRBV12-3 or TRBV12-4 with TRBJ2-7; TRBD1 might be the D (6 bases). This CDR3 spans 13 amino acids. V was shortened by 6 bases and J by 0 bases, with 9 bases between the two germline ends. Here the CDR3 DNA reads TGTGCCAGCAGCGGACAGATCTCCTACGAGCAGTACTTC. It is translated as CASSGQISYEQYF.

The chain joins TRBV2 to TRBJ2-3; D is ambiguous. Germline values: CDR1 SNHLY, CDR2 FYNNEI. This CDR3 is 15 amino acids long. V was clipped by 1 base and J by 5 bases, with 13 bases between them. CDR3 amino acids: CASSEDSGYLDTQYF. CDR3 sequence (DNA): TGTGCCAGCAGTGAAGATTCTGGGTACTTAGATACGCAGTATTTT.

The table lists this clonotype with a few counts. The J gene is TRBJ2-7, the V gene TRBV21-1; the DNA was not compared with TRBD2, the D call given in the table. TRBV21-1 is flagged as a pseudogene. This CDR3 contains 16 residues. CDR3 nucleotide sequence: TGTGCCAGCAGCAATGAGGAGGCGGGAGTACGGTACGAGCAGTACTTC. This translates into CASSNEEAGVRYEQYF.

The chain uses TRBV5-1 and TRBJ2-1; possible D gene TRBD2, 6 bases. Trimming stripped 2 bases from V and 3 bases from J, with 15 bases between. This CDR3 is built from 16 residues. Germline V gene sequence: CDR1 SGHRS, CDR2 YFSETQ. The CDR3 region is CASSFVERALYNEQFF. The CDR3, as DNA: TGCGCCAGCAGCTTTGTAGAGCGGGCCCTCTACAATGAGCAGTTCTTC.

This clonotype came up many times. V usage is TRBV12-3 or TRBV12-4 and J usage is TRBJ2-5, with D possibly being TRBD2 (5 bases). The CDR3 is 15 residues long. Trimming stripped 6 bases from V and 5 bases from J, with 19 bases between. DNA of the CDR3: TGTGCCAGCAGCCTTGACGGACTGGATGGGGAGACCCAGTACTTC. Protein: CASSLDGLDGETQYF.

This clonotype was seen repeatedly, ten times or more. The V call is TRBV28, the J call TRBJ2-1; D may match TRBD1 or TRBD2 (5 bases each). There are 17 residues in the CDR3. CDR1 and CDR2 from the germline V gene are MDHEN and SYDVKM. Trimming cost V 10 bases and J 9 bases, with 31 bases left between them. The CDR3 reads CATKTELGPRVRGEQFF. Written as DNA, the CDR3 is TGTGCCACCAAAACAGAACTAGGCCCCAGAGTGAGGGGTGAGCAGTTCTTC.

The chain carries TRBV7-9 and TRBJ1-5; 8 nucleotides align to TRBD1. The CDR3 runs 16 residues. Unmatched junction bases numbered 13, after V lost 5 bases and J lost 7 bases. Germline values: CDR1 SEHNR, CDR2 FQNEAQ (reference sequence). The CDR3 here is CASSPTYEDREQPQHF. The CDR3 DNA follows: TGTGCCAGCAGCCCAACATACGAGGACAGGGAACAGCCCCAGCATTTT.

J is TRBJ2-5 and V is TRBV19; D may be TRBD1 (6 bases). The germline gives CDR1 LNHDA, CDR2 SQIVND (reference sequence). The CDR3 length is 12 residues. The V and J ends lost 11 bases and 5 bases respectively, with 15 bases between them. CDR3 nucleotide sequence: TGTGCCGCTTCAGGGGCTCGGGAGACCCAGTACTTC. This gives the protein CAASGARETQYF.